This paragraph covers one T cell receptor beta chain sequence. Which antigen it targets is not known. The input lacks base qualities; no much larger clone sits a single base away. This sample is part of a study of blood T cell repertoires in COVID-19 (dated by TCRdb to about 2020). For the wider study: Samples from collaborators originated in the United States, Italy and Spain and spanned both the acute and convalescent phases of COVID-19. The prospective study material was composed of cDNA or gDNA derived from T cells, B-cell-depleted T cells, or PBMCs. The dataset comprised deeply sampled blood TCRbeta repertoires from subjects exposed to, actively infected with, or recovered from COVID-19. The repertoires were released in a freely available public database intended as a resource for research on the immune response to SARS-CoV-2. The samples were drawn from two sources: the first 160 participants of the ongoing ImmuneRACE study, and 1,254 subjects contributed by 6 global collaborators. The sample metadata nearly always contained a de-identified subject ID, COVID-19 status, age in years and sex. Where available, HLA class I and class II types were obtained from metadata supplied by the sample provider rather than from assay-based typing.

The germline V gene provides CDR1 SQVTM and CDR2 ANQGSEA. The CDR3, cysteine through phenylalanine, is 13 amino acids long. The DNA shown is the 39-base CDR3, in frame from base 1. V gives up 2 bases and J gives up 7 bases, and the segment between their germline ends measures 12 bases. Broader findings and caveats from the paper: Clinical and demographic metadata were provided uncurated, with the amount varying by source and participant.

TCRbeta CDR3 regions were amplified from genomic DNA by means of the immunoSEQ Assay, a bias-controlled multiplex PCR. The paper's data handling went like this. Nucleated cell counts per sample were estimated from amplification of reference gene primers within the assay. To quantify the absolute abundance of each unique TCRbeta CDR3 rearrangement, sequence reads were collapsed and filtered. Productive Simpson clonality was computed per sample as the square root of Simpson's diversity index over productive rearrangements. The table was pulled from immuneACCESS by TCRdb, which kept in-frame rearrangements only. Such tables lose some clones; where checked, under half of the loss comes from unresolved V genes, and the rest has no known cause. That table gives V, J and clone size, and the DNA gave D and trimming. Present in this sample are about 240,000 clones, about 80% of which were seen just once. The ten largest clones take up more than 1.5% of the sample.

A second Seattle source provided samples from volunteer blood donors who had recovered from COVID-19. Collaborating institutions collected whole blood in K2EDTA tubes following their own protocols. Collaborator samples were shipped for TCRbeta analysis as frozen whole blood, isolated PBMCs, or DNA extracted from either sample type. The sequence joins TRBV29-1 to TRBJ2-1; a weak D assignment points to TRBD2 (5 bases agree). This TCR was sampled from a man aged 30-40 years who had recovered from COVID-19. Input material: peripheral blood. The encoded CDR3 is CSVEPEGRNEQFF. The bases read TGCAGCGTTGAACCCGAGGGTAGGAATGAGCAGTTCTTC.